This T cell receptor (beta chain) is from a study of blood T cell repertoires in COVID-19. Study as a whole: T cells, B-cell-depleted T cells, or PBMCs provided the cDNA or gDNA that served as material.

V lost 6 bases to trimming and J lost 5 bases; unmatched junction nucleotides: 19. This CDR3 has 17 residues. Germline V CDR1 and CDR2: MNHEY, SMNVEV (reference sequence). Repertoires were generated with immunoSEQ multiplex PCR, while TCRdb's copy carries only in-frame clones and drops some. The top ten hold about 10% of the sample, which has 150,000 to 200,000 clones, over 80% seen once. The sample taken for sequencing was peripheral blood. This TCR came from a woman of 80 years or more with active or convalescent COVID-19. This chain connects TRBV27 to TRBJ2-7, with 7 bases fitting TRBD1. The CDR3 sequence is CASRSGSAGQAFHEQYF. The CDR3 DNA reads as TGTGCCAGCAGATCCGGTTCCGCAGGACAGGCTTTCCACGAGCAGTACTTC.